The 9 T cell receptor beta chains below come from one sample, sequenced in a study of cytomegalovirus exposure and HLA in healthy donors. The table came from immunoSEQ multiplex PCR; TCRdb's copy has only in-frame clones and leaves some out. The profile shows 150,000 to 200,000 clones, 84% of them singletons. Sample: PBMCs. All receptors come from a man aged 18 to 30 in good health and CMV-seropositive.

V and J are TRBV19 and TRBJ2-4, with TRBD2 as a possible D gene (5 bases). CDR3 size: 14 residues. Deletions cut 11 bases from V and 2 bases from J, with 16 bases between. Germline loops: CDR1 LNHDA, CDR2 SQIVND (reference sequence). Here the CDR3 reads CAAYGVLTKNIQYF. Here the CDR3 DNA reads TGTGCCGCCTACGGGGTCTTGACCAAAAACATTCAGTACTTC.

The chain has TRBV28 and TRBJ1-2, with TRBD1 matching 7 bases. Germline loops: CDR1 MDHEN, CDR2 SYDVKM. The CDR3 runs 15 residues. V dropped 5 bases and J dropped 5; count of bases not matched to a gene: 11. CDR3 region: CASSLPRTGDYGYTF. Written as DNA, the CDR3 is TGTGCCAGCAGTCTACCCAGGACAGGAGATTATGGCTACACCTTC.

The chain couples TRBV14 to TRBJ2-1; 12 positions agree with TRBD2. Germline loops: CDR1 SGHDN, CDR2 FVKESK. With V trimmed by 0 bases and J by 7 bases, 4 bases remained unmatched. The CDR3 totals 16 residues. CDR3 sequence reads: CASSQDGLAGRNEQFF. CDR3 coding DNA: TGTGCCAGCAGCCAAGATGGACTAGCGGGAAGAAATGAGCAGTTCTTC.

For the CDR3, the DNA is TGTGCCAGCAGCTTAGCGCGACAGACCGGTGAGCAGTTCTTC. Protein product: CASSLARQTGEQFF. The chain links TRBV7-2 to TRBJ2-1; a possible D gene is TRBD1 (5 bases). Deletions cut 0 bases from V and 9 bases from J, with 12 bases between. The CDR3 is 14 residues long. Germline loops: CDR1 SGHTA, CDR2 FQGNSA.

The CDR3 here is CASSLELGGNEQFF. Written as DNA, the CDR3 is TGTGCCAGCAGCTTAGAACTGGGAGGGAATGAGCAGTTCTTC. This chain connects TRBV7-6 to TRBJ2-1, with 7 bases aligning to TRBD2. Germline CDR1 SGHVS, CDR2 FNYEAQ. This CDR3 has 14 amino acids. The V segment lost 1 base and the J segment 7 bases; nucleotides outside the gene matches: 4.

This clone was seen a handful of times. The chain has TRBV4-1 and TRBJ1-5; 7 bases align to TRBD1. Trimming at V came to 1 base and at J to 5 bases, leaving 14 bases not matched to a gene. The CDR3 runs to 18 residues. The germline V gene encodes CDR1 MGHRA and CDR2 YSYEKL. Here the CDR3 reads CASSQGLLSRQGDQPQHF. CDR3 nucleotide sequence: TGCGCCAGCAGCCAAGGACTCCTTTCCCGGCAGGGGGATCAGCCCCAGCATTTT.

V is TRBV5-6 and J is TRBJ2-7, with TRBD1 identical over 10 bases. V shed 3 bases and J 3 bases; nucleotides not matched to a gene: 3. The V gene's germline CDR1 is SGHDT and CDR2 YYEEEE. This CDR3 contains 14 residues. CDR3 DNA: TGTGCCAGCAGCTCCGGGACAGGGGTCTACGAGCAGTACTTC. It codes for CASSSGTGVYEQYF.

V gene TRBV30 combines with J gene TRBJ2-7; 15 bases align to TRBD2. The CDR3 loop spans 16 amino acids. With 4 bases clipped from V and 1 base from J, the junction kept 5 bases outside the gene matches. Germline CDR1 reads GTSNPN; CDR2 reads SVGIG (reference sequence). CDR3 protein: CAWIPGLAGGSYEQYF. As DNA, the CDR3 is TGTGCCTGGATACCGGGACTAGCGGGGGGATCCTACGAGCAGTACTTC. Complete variable domain (other parts from reference TRBV30 and TRBJ2-7): SQTIHQWPATLVQPVGSPLSLECTVEGTSNPNLYWYRQAAGRGLQLLFYSVGIGQISSEVPQNLSASRPQDRQFILSSKKLLLSDSGFYLCAWIPGLAGGSYEQYFGPGTRLTVT.

The chain carries TRBV2 and TRBJ2-7; 7 nucleotides agree with TRBD1. Trimming removed 10 bases from V and 2 bases from J; junction bases left unmatched: 11. Germline CDR1 reads SNHLY; CDR2 reads FYNNEI. The CDR3 is made up of 14 amino acids. The CDR3 protein is CATQRDSNTYEQYF. The CDR3 DNA reads TGTGCCACCCAAAGGGACAGTAACACCTACGAGCAGTACTTC.